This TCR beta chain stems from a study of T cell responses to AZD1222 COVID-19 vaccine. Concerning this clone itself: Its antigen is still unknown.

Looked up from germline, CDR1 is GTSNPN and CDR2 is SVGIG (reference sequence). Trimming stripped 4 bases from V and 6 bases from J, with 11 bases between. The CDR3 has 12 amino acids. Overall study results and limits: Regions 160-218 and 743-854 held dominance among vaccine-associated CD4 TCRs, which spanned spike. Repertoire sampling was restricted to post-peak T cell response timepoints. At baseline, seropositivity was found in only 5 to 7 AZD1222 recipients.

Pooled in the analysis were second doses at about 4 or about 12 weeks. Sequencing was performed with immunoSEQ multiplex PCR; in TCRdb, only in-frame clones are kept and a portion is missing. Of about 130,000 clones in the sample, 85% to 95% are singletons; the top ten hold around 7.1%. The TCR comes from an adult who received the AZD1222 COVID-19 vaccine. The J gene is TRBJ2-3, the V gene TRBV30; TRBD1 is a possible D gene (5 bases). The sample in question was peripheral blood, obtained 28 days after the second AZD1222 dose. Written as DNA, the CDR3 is TGTGCCTGGAACTCTAACAGGGATACGCAGTATTTT. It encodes CAWNSNRDTQYF.